This TCR beta chain appears in the sequencing data of a study of CD4 and CD8 cells across lung adenocarcinoma regions. A single record per CDR3 protein comes from TCRdb applying MiXCR to the PCR reads. Of 9,500 to 15,000 distinct CDR3 sequences detected, roughly 44% appear once; the ten largest clones hold over 25%. Comment on this clonotype: An end of the junction differs from the germline gene, which may be a read error.

This CDR3 spans 17 amino acids. CDR1 and CDR2 (germline): MNHNS, SASEGT. The sequenced sample was CD8+ T cells from the margin of a lung tumor. This receptor was taken from a male donor with lung adenocarcinoma. The CD4 and CD8 labels of this study may be unreliable. This rearrangement joins TRBV6-1 to TRBJ2-5; 8 bases are a match to TRBD2. The CDR3 is CASRAGLGGDYQETQYF. The CDR3 nucleotides read TGTGCCAGCAGGGCGGGGCTCGGGGGGGACTACCAAGAGACCCAGTATTTC.